A selection of T cell receptor beta chains follows, all from one sample in a study of blood T cell repertoires in COVID-19. Clones were read by immunoSEQ multiplex PCR, and TCRdb kept only the in-frame ones, dropping some. The sample gives more than 200,000 clones, roughly 85% of which show up once; approximately 2.6% is in the top ten. The sequenced sample consisted of peripheral blood. Source of these receptors: a woman between 65 and 79 years old with active or convalescent COVID-19. CDR3s include the opening cysteine and the closing phenylalanine or tryptophan. A D gene is named only where the DNA matches it firmly. Clone size is shown for a subset of rows, as once, few, many or a class of expanded clone.

D gene: TRBD2; CDR3 length: 14; clone size: few; J gene: TRBJ2-1; V gene: TRBV5-4; CDR3 DNA: TGTGCCAGCAGCTTGCGACGGGAGGGCAATGAGCAGTTCTTC; CDR3 protein: CASSLRREGNEQFF
D gene: TRBD2; CDR3 length: 17; clone size: .; J gene: TRBJ2-3; V gene: TRBV19; CDR3 DNA: TGTGCCAGTAGTCCTCCTCCCGGCGGGAGCCCCACAGATACGCAGTATTTT; CDR3 protein: CASSPPPGGSPTDTQYF
D gene: .; CDR3 length: 12; clone size: once; J gene: TRBJ2-1; V gene: TRBV28; CDR3 DNA: TGTGCCAGCAGTTCTAGCTGGAATGAGCAGTTCTTC; CDR3 protein: CASSSSWNEQFF
D gene: .; CDR3 length: 14; clone size: .; J gene: TRBJ1-3; V gene: TRBV6-6; CDR3 DNA: TGTGCCAGCAGTTCCCAGGGCTCTGGAAACACCATATATTTT; CDR3 protein: CASSSQGSGNTIYF
D gene: .; CDR3 length: 14; clone size: .; J gene: TRBJ1-5; V gene: TRBV10-3; CDR3 DNA: TGTGCCATCAGTGAAAAGCTTAGCAATCAGCCCCAGCATTTT; CDR3 protein: CAISEKLSNQPQHF
D gene: TRBD1; CDR3 length: 16; clone size: .; J gene: TRBJ2-2; V gene: TRBV12-5; CDR3 DNA: TGTGCTAGTGGTTTGACGGGACAGAGTTTCACCGGGGAGCTGTTTTTT; CDR3 protein: CASGLTGQSFTGELFF
D gene: TRBD2; CDR3 length: 15; clone size: once; J gene: TRBJ2-7; V gene: TRBV7-9; CDR3 DNA: TGTGCCAGCAGCGAAACTAGCGGGAGTAGCTACGAGCAGTACTTC; CDR3 protein: CASSETSGSSYEQYF
D gene: TRBD1; CDR3 length: 15; clone size: once; J gene: TRBJ2-2; V gene: TRBV5-1; CDR3 DNA: TGCGCCAGCAGCTTGGTAGGGACAGTCTCCGGGGAGCTGTTTTTT; CDR3 protein: CASSLVGTVSGELFF
D gene: .; CDR3 length: 15; clone size: .; J gene: TRBJ1-1; V gene: TRBV9; CDR3 DNA: TGTGCCAGCAGCGTAGCAGGGAAGATGAACACTGAAGCTTTCTTT; CDR3 protein: CASSVAGKMNTEAFF
D gene: .; CDR3 length: 14; clone size: .; J gene: TRBJ2-3; V gene: TRBV7-9; CDR3 DNA: TGTGCCAGCAGCTTAGACAGGGCGGCAGATACGCAGTATTTT; CDR3 protein: CASSLDRAADTQYF
D gene: .; CDR3 length: 12; clone size: .; J gene: TRBJ1-5; V gene: TRBV6-5; CDR3 DNA: TGTGCCAGCAGTTCGGGCAATCAGCCCCAGCATTTT; CDR3 protein: CASSSGNQPQHF
D gene: TRBD2; CDR3 length: 15; clone size: .; J gene: TRBJ2-7; V gene: TRBV11-3; CDR3 DNA: TGTGCCAGCAGCCGGGACGGACTAGCGGGAGGAGAGCAGTACTTC; CDR3 protein: CASSRDGLAGGEQYF
D gene: TRBD1; CDR3 length: 16; clone size: .; J gene: TRBJ1-1; V gene: TRBV19; CDR3 DNA: TGTGCCAGTAGTATCCAGGGTGGACAGGGAAACACTGAAGCTTTCTTT; CDR3 protein: CASSIQGGQGNTEAFF
D gene: .; CDR3 length: 16; clone size: .; J gene: TRBJ1-3; V gene: TRBV6-1; CDR3 DNA: TGTGCCAGCAGTGATGCCTCGGGGGGCTCTGGAAACACCATATATTTT; CDR3 protein: CASSDASGGSGNTIYF
D gene: .; CDR3 length: 12; clone size: .; J gene: TRBJ2-3; V gene: TRBV5-4; CDR3 DNA: TGTGCCAGCAGCTTCACTACAGATACGCAGTATTTT; CDR3 protein: CASSFTTDTQYF
D gene: TRBD1; CDR3 length: 15; clone size: .; J gene: TRBJ1-5; V gene: TRBV19; CDR3 DNA: TGTGCCAGTAGTATACAGACAGGGGCAGGACAGCCCCAGCATTTT; CDR3 protein: CASSIQTGAGQPQHF
D gene: .; CDR3 length: 17; clone size: .; J gene: TRBJ1-6; V gene: TRBV30; CDR3 DNA: TGTGCCTGGAGCCGACTATTGGAGACAGGCTATAATTCACCCCTCCACTTT; CDR3 protein: CAWSRLLETGYNSPLHF
D gene: .; CDR3 length: 14; clone size: .; J gene: TRBJ1-6; V gene: TRBV4-2; CDR3 DNA: TGTGCCAGCACCCAGACACTGGATAATTCACCCCTCCACTTT; CDR3 protein: CASTQTLDNSPLHF
D gene: .; CDR3 length: 11; clone size: .; J gene: TRBJ2-3; V gene: TRBV30; CDR3 DNA: TGTGCCTGGGCGGGCACAGATACGCAGTATTTT; CDR3 protein: CAWAGTDTQYF
D gene: TRBD1; CDR3 length: 15; clone size: once; J gene: TRBJ1-4; V gene: TRBV14; CDR3 DNA: TGTGCCAGCAGGAGGACAGGAGGGAAGACTGAAAAACTGTTTTTT; CDR3 protein: CASRRTGGKTEKLFF
D gene: TRBD1; CDR3 length: 15; clone size: .; J gene: TRBJ1-2; V gene: TRBV9; CDR3 DNA: TGTGCCAGCAGCCCCCAGACAGGGGGCGTCTATGGCTACACCTTC; CDR3 protein: CASSPQTGGVYGYTF
D gene: TRBD2; CDR3 length: 15; clone size: once; J gene: TRBJ2-3; V gene: TRBV18; CDR3 DNA: TGTGCCAGCTCACCGATACTAGCGGGAAGAGATACGCAGTATTTT; CDR3 protein: CASSPILAGRDTQYF
D gene: TRBD2; CDR3 length: 19; clone size: .; J gene: TRBJ2-3; V gene: TRBV3-1/TRBV3-2; CDR3 DNA: TGTGCCAGCAGCCCCGACCAGTTAGCGGGGGGAGGGGGCACAGATACGCAGTATTTT; CDR3 protein: CASSPDQLAGGGGTDTQYF
D gene: TRBD1; CDR3 length: 16; clone size: .; J gene: TRBJ1-1; V gene: TRBV19; CDR3 DNA: TGTGCCACCCCGGTGGGGACAGGGGGGGGGAACACTGAAGCTTTCTTT; CDR3 protein: CATPVGTGGGNTEAFF
D gene: .; CDR3 length: 15; clone size: .; J gene: TRBJ1-5; V gene: TRBV28; CDR3 DNA: TGTGCCAGCAAAGTTATCGGGGATAGCAATCAGCCCCAGCATTTT; CDR3 protein: CASKVIGDSNQPQHF
D gene: TRBD2; CDR3 length: 14; clone size: .; J gene: TRBJ2-3; V gene: TRBV30; CDR3 DNA: TGTGCCTGGAGTGTAGCGGGGGGCACAGATACGCAGTATTTT; CDR3 protein: CAWSVAGGTDTQYF
D gene: TRBD1; CDR3 length: 19; clone size: .; J gene: TRBJ2-2; V gene: TRBV11-3; CDR3 DNA: TGTGCCAGCAGCTTAGATCGGAGCCAGGCAGGGGGATGGACCGGGGAGCTGTTTTTT; CDR3 protein: CASSLDRSQAGGWTGELFF
D gene: TRBD2; CDR3 length: 14; clone size: .; J gene: TRBJ2-7; V gene: TRBV2; CDR3 DNA: TGTGCCAGCATCCCTAGCGGGATGTCCTACGAGCAGTACTTC; CDR3 protein: CASIPSGMSYEQYF
D gene: TRBD1; CDR3 length: 14; clone size: .; J gene: TRBJ1-1; V gene: TRBV7-3; CDR3 DNA: TGTGCCAGCAGCCGCACAGGGGGGAACACTGAAGCTTTCTTT; CDR3 protein: CASSRTGGNTEAFF
D gene: .; CDR3 length: 13; clone size: .; J gene: TRBJ1-4; V gene: TRBV19; CDR3 DNA: TGTGCCAGTAGGTCGAGCTCGTGGGAGAAACTGTTTTTT; CDR3 protein: CASRSSSWEKLFF
D gene: .; CDR3 length: 12; clone size: .; J gene: TRBJ1-3; V gene: TRBV2; CDR3 DNA: TGTGCCAGTCAAGGGGAGGGGGACACCATATATTTT; CDR3 protein: CASQGEGDTIYF
D gene: TRBD1; CDR3 length: 14; clone size: .; J gene: TRBJ2-7; V gene: TRBV5-6; CDR3 DNA: TGTGCCAGCAGCCGCGGACAGGGGGTCCACGAGCAGTACTTC; CDR3 protein: CASSRGQGVHEQYF
D gene: .; CDR3 length: 13; clone size: .; J gene: TRBJ1-2; V gene: TRBV5-5; CDR3 DNA: TGTGCCAGCAGCTTGGTGGCAGGGGATGGCTACACCTTC; CDR3 protein: CASSLVAGDGYTF
D gene: TRBD1; CDR3 length: 17; clone size: once; J gene: TRBJ2-2; V gene: TRBV13; CDR3 DNA: TGTGCCAGCAGCATAAAGACAGGGGTCTATTACACCGGGGAGCTGTTTTTT; CDR3 protein: CASSIKTGVYYTGELFF
D gene: TRBD1; CDR3 length: 15; clone size: once; J gene: TRBJ2-7; V gene: TRBV5-4; CDR3 DNA: TGTGCCAGCAGTCCCTTTACGACAGGGATCGGCGAGCAGTACTTC; CDR3 protein: CASSPFTTGIGEQYF
D gene: .; CDR3 length: 18; clone size: .; J gene: TRBJ1-2; V gene: TRBV30; CDR3 DNA: TGTGCCTGGAGCCTGGGCTGGGGACTCCTGAATGGTGGTTATGGCTACACCTTC; CDR3 protein: CAWSLGWGLLNGGYGYTF
D gene: TRBD2; CDR3 length: 18; clone size: few; J gene: TRBJ2-3; V gene: TRBV5-1; CDR3 DNA: TGCGCCAGCAGCTTTGTTGGGACTAGCGGGGGAGGCACAGATACGCAGTATTTT; CDR3 protein: CASSFVGTSGGGTDTQYF
D gene: .; CDR3 length: 13; clone size: .; J gene: TRBJ2-3; V gene: TRBV7-6; CDR3 DNA: TGTGCCAGCAACACAGGAAGGGCAGATACGCAGTATTTT; CDR3 protein: CASNTGRADTQYF
D gene: .; CDR3 length: 15; clone size: .; J gene: TRBJ1-6; V gene: TRBV13; CDR3 DNA: TGTGCCAGCAGCTTATACGGCAGGGGTAATTCACCCCTCCACTTT; CDR3 protein: CASSLYGRGNSPLHF
D gene: .; CDR3 length: 13; clone size: .; J gene: TRBJ2-5; V gene: TRBV5-1; CDR3 DNA: TGCGCCAGCAGCCCCGCAGGGGTGGAGACCCAGTACTTC; CDR3 protein: CASSPAGVETQYF
D gene: TRBD2; CDR3 length: 17; clone size: .; J gene: TRBJ2-2; V gene: TRBV3-1/TRBV3-2; CDR3 DNA: TGTGCCAGCAGCCACGGACTAGCGGGGGGTTACACCGGGGAGCTGTTTTTT; CDR3 protein: CASSHGLAGGYTGELFF